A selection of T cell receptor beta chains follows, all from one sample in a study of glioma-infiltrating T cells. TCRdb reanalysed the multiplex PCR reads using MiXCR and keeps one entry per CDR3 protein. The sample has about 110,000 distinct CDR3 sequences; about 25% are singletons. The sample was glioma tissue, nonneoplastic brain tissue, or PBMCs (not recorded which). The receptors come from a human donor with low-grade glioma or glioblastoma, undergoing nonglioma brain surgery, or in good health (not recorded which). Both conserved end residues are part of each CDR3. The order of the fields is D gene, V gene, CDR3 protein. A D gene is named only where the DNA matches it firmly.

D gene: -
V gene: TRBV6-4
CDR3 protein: CASSAEVNSPLHF

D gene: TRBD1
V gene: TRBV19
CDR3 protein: CASSIGTGTGLHF

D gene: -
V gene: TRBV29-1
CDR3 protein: CSVPLTGSTEAFF

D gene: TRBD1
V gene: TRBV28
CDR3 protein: CASSSGNPGQGYQPQHF

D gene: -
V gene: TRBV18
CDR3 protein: CASSPAFTGHTEAFF

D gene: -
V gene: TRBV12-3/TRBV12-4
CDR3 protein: CASSLWELEAFF

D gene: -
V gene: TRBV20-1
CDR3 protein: CSAPAPLSSYNEQFF

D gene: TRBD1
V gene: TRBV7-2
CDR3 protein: CASSLVVGQGYEQYF

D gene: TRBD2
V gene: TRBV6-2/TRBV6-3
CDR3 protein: CASRDISGSSNEQFF

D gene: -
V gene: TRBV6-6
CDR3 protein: CASSYSMDSLDGYTF

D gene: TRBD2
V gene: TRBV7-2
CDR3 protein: CASSYLRQAPTTSADTQYF

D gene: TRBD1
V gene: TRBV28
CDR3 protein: CASSPPRGGKTEAFF

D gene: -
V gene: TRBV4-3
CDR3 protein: CASSQESSRTYTDTQYF

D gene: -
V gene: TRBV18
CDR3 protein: CASSPDTGIYNSPLHF

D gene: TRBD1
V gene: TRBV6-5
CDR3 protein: CASSYSGTGKRGYTF

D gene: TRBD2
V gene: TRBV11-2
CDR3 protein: CASTDLGGRAAGGYNEQFF

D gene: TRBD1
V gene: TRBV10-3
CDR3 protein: CAISEGQGNYSNQPQHF

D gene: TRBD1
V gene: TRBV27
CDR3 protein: CASSFDRGMNTEAFF

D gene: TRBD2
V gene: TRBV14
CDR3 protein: CATARGLGGSETQYF

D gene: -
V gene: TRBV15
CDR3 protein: CATSRRSGYEQFF

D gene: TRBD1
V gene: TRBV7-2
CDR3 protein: CASSSPPGTGLYEQYF

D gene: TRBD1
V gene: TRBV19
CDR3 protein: CASSIALTGSSYEQYF

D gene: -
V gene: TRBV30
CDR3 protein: CAWSLDRLNTEAFF

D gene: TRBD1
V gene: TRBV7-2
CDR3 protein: CASGDRVNQPQHF

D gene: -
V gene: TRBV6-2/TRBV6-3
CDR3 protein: CASSPPGGAKDNQPQHF

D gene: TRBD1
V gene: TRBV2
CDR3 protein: CASGQGTYGYTF

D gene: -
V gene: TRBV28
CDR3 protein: CASRRGSGNTIYF

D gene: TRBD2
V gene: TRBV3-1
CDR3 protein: CASSRSGGAYEQYF

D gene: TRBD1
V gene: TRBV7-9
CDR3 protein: CASSLGAGGRNQPQHF

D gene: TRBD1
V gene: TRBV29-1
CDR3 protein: CSVHLTGVRNSEAFF

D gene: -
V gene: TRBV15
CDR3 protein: CATSRVLANYGYTF

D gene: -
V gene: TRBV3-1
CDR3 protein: CASSQARASYEQYF

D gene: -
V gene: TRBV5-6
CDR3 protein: CASSLTGAPSYNEQFF

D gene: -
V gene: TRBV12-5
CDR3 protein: CASGLVRSGVSPRLTGNTIYF

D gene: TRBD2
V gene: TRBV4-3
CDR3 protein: CASSPPSAGGSDTRYF

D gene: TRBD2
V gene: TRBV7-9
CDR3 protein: CASSGLAGRGEQYF

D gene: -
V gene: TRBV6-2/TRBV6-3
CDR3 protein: CASRTSSYEQYF

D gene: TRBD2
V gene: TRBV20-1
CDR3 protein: CSARDGLAGYEQFF

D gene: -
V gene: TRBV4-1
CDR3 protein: CASSQVVSRDNEQYF

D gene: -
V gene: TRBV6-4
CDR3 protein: CAHARRPLKGGNTIYF

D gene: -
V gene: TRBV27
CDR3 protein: CATSDSGRTEAFF

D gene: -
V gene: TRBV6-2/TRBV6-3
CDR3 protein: CASSLSLYRDNSPLHF

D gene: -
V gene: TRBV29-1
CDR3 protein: CSVHPGTEAFF

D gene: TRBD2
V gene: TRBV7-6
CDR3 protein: CASKPSGGNTGELFF

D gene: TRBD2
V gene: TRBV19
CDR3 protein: CATSDVAGFTDTQYF

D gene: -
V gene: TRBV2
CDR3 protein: CARRPSESPNNEQFF

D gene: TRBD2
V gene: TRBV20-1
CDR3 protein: CSARVGTSGLYEQYF

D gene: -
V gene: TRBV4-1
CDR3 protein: CASSRPLQRLYEQYF

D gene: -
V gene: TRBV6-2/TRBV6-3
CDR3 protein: CASSVEGNTIYF

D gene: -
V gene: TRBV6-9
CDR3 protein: CASSYGARATGELFF

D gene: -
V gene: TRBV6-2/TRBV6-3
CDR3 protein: CASGTGLYGYTF

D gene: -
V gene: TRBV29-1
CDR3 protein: CSVSTDTQYF

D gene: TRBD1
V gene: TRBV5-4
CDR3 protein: CASSPRTGLQLNTEAFF

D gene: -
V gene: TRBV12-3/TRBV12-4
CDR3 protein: CASSETLVNTEAFF

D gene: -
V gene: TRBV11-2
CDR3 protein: CASSPRPDLPNEQFF

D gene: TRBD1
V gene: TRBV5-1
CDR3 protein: CASSFFTGADSYEQYF

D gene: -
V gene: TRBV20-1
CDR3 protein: CSARGTGGDNYGYTF

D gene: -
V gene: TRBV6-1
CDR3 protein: CASSRSGSVAPLHF